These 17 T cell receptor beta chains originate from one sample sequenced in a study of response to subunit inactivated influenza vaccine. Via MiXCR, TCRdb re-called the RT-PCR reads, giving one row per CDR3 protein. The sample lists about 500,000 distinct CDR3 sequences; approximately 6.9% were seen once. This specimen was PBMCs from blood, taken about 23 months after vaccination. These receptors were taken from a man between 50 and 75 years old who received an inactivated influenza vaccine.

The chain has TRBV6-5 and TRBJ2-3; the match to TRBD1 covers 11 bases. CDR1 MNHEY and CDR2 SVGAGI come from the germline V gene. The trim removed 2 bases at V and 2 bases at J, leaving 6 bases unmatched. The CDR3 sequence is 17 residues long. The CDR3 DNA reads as TGTGCCAGCAGTTACGGGACAGGGGGATGGGACACAGATACGCAGTATTTT. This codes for CASSYGTGGWDTDTQYF.

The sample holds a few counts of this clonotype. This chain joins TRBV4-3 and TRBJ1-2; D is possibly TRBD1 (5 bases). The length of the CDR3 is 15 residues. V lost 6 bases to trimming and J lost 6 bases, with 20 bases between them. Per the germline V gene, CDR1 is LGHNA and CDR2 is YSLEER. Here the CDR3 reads CASREGPNLGDGYTF. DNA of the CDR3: TGCGCCAGCAGAGAAGGGCCAAATCTGGGGGATGGCTACACCTTC.

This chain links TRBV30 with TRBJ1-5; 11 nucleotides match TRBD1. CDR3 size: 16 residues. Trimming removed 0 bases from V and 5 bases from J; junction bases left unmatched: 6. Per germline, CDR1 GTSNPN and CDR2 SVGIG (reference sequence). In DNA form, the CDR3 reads TGTGCCTGGAGTGTGCACGGGACAGGGGGATATCAGCCCCAGCATTTT. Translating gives CAWSVHGTGGYQPQHF.

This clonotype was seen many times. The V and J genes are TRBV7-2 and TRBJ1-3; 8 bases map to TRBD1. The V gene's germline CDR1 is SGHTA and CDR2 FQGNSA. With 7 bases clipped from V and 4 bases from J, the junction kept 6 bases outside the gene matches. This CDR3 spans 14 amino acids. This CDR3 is CASKAGGGGNTIYF. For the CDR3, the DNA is TGTGCCAGCAAGGCAGGGGGCGGAGGAAACACCATATATTTT.

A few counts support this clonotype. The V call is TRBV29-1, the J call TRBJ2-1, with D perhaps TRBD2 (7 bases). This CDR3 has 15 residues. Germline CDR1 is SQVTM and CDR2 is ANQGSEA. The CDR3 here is CSLVGGGSSYNEQFF. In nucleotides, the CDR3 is TGCAGTCTTGTGGGGGGCGGGAGCTCCTACAATGAGCAGTTCTTC.

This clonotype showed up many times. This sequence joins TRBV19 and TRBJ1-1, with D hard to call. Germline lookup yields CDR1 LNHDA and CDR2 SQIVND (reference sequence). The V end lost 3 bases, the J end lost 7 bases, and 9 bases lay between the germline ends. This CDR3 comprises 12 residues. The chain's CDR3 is CASSISGFEAFF. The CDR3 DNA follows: TGTGCCAGTAGTATTTCGGGGTTTGAAGCTTTCTTT.

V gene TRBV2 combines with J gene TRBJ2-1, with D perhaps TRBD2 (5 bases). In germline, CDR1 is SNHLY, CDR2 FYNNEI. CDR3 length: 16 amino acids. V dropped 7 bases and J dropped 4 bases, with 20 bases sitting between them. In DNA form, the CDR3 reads TGTGCCAGCACTACTGCGGGTCACCAACTTTACAATGAGCAGTTCTTC. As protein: CASTTAGHQLYNEQFF.

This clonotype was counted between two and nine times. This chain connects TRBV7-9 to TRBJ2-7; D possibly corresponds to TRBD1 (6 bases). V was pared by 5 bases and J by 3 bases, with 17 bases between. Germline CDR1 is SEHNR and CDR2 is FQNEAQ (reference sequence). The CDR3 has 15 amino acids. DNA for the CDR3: TGTGCCAGCAGCGAGAAGATGGGACACAACTACGAGCAGTACTTC. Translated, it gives CASSEKMGHNYEQYF.

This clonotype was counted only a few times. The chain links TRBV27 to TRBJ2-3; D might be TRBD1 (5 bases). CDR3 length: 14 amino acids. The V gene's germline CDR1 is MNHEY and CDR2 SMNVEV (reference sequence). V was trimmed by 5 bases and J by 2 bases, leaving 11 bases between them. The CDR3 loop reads CASSTWTHTDTQYF. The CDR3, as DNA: TGTGCCAGCAGTACCTGGACACACACAGATACGCAGTATTTT.

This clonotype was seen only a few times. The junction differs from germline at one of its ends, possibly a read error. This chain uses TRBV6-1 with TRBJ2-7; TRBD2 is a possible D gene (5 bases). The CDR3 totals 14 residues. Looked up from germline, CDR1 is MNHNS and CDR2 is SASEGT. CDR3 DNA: TGTGCCAGCAGCGAAGACAATGGACGGGGAATGTGGTACTTC. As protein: CASSEDNGRGMWYF.

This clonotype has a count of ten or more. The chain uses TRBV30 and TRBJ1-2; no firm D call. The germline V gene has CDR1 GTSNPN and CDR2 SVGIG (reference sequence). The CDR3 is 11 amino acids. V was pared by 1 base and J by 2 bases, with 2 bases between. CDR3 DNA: TGTGCCTGGAGTGAAAACTATGGCTACACCTTC. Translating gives CAWSENYGYTF.

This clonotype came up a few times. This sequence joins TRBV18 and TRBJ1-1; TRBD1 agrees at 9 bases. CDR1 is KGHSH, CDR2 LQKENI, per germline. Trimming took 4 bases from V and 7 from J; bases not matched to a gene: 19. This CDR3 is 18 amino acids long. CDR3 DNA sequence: TGTGCCAGCTCACTCAACCAGTTCCGGGACAGGGTTACAAATGAAGCTTTCTTT. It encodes CASSLNQFRDRVTNEAFF.

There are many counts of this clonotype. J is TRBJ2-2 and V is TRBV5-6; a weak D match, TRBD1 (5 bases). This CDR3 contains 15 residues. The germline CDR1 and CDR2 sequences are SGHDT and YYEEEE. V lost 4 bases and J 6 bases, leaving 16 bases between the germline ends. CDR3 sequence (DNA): TGTGCCAGCAGCATGGGGTCAGGGATGGCCGGGGAGCTGTTTTTT. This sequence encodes CASSMGSGMAGELFF.

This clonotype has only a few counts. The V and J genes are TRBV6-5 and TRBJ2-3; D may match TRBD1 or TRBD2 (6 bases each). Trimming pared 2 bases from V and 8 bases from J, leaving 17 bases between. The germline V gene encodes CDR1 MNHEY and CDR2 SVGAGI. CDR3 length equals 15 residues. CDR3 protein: CASSYKFWGASTQYF. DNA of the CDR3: TGTGCCAGCAGTTACAAGTTTTGGGGGGCGAGTACGCAGTATTTT.

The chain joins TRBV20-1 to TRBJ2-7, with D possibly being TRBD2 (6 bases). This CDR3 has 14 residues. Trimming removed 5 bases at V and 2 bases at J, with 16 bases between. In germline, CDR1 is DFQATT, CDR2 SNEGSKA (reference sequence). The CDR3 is CSAPPGGKPYEQYF. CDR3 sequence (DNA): TGCAGTGCTCCCCCTGGGGGGAAGCCCTACGAGCAGTACTTC.

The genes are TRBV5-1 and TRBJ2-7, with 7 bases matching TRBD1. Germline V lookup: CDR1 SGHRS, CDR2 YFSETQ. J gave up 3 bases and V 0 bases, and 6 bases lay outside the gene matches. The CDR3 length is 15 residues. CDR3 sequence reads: CASSLGGTALYEQYF. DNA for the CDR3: TGCGCCAGCAGCTTGGGAGGGACAGCTCTCTACGAGCAGTACTTC.

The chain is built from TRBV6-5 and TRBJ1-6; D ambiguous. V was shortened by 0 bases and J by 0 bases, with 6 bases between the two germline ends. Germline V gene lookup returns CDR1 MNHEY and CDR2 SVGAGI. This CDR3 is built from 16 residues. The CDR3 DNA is TGTGCCAGCAGTTACTCGGCCAGCTCCTATAATTCACCCCTCCACTTT. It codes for CASSYSASSYNSPLHF.